This paragraph covers one T cell receptor beta chain sequence. The sample holds other DNA sequences that translate to the same CDR3. Per the authors' pipeline: Scientists estimated how many nucleated cells there were by amplifying reference gene primers. TCRdb keeps only in-frame clones here, not all; method: immunoSEQ multiplex PCR. V and J calls and clone size are given by that table; D and trimming were obtained from the DNA. The sample yields about 270,000 clones, 85% to 90% seen once. The data derive from a study of blood T cell repertoires in COVID-19. As for the study in general: Donors in the United States, Italy and Spain gave samples during acute or convalescent COVID-19. T cells, B-cell-depleted T cells, or PBMCs provided the cDNA or gDNA that served as material.

Trimming cost V 3 bases and J 2 bases, with 7 bases left between them. CDR1 and CDR2 from the germline V gene are MNHNS and SASEGT. The CDR3 sequence is 13 residues long. The participants were between roughly 18 and 100 years old and came from roughly 25 US areas. The chain joins TRBV6-1 to TRBJ1-1, with a weak D call TRBD1 (5 bases). Input material: PBMCs or T cells enriched from blood (not recorded which). This TCR derives from a woman under 40 with acute COVID-19. The CDR3 loop reads CASSDRENTEAFF. In DNA form, the CDR3 reads TGTGCCAGCAGTGACAGGGAAAACACTGAAGCTTTCTTT.